The T cell receptor beta chain under discussion was sequenced for a study of T cell changes during pregnancy in multiple sclerosis. In germline, CDR1 is SGHVS, CDR2 FNYEAQ. The CDR3 has 15 residues. V gave up 3 bases and J gave up 0 bases, with 11 bases separating them. Sequenced by immunoSEQ multiplex PCR; TCRdb stores in-frame clones only, minus some. The data show about 40,000 clones, about 94% seen once. The V and J genes are TRBV7-6 and TRBJ1-1; D gene unclear. Sequencing used peripheral blood, obtained in the third trimester of pregnancy. The clonotype comes from a female donor with multiple sclerosis, enrolled in a pregnancy study. CDR3 residues: CASSFSSGLNTEAFF. The CDR3 nucleotides are TGTGCCAGCAGCTTCTCCTCGGGTCTGAACACTGAAGCTTTCTTT.